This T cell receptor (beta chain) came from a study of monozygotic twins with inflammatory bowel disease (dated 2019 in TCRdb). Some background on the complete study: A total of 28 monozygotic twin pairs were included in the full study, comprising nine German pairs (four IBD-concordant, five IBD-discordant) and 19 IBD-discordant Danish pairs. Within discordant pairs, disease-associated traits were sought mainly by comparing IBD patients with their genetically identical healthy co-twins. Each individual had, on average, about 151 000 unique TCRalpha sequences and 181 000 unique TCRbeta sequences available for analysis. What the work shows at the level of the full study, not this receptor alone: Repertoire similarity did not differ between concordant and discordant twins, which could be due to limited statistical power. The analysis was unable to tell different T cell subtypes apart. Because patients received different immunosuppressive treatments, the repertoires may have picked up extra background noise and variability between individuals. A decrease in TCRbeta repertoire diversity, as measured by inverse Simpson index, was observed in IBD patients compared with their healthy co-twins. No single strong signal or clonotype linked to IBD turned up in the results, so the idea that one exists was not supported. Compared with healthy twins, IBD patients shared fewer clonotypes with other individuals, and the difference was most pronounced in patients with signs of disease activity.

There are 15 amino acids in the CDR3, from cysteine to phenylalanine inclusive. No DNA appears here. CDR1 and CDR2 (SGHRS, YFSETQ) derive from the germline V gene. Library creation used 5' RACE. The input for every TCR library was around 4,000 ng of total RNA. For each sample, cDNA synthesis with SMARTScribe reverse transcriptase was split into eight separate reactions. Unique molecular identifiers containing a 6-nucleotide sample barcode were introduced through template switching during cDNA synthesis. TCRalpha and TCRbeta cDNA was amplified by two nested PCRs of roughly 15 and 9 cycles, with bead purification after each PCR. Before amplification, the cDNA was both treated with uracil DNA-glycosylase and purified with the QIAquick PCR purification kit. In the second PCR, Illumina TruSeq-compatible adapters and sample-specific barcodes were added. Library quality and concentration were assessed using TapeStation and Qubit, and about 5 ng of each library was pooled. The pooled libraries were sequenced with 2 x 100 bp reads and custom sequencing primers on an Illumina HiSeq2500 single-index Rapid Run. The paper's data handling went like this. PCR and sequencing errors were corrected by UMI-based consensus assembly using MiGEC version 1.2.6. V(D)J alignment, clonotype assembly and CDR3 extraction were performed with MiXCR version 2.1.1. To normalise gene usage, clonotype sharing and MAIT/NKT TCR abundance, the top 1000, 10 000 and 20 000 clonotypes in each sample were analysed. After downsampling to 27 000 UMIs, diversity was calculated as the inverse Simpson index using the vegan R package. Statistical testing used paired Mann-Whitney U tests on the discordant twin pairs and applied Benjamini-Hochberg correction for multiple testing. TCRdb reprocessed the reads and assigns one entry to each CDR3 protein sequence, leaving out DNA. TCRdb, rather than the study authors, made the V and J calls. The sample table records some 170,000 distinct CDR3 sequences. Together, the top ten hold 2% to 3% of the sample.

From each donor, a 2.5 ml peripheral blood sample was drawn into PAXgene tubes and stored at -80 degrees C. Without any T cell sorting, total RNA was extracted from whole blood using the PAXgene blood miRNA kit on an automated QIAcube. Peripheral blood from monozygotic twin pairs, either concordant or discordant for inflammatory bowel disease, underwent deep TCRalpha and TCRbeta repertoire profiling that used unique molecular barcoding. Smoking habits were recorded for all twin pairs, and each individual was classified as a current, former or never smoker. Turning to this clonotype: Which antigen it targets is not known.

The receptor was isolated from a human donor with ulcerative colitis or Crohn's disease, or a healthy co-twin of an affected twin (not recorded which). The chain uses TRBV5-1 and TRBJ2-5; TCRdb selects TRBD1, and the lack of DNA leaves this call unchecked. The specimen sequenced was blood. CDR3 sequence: CASSLSQGAWETQYF.